This T cell receptor beta chain was found in a study of blood T cell repertoires in COVID-19. This CDR3 is built from 17 residues. Germline lookup yields CDR1 MGHRA and CDR2 YSYEKL. V lost 1 base and J lost 1; bases outside the gene matches: 3. Original handling: For nucleated cells, counts were estimated from reference gene primer amplification. Sequencing was performed with immunoSEQ multiplex PCR; in TCRdb, only in-frame clones are kept and a portion is missing. Clonal size and the V and J genes are those of that table, whereas D and trimming came from the DNA. The top ten clones hold about 5.1% of a sample with more than 250,000 clones, approximately 85% of them seen once. This clone occurred a few times.

This TCR derives from a man aged 45-60 years with active or convalescent COVID-19. Sequencing was performed on peripheral blood. The chain uses TRBV4-1 and TRBJ2-1; TRBD2 matches at 11 bases. The CDR3 reads CASSQARLAGSYNEQFF. The CDR3 coding sequence is TGCGCCAGCAGCCAAGCCCGACTAGCGGGATCCTACAATGAGCAGTTCTTC.